These T cell receptor beta chains were read from a single sample in a study of response to subunit inactivated influenza vaccine. TCRdb reprocessed the RT-PCR reads via MiXCR and lists one record per CDR3 protein. The data contain hundreds of thousands of distinct CDR3 sequences, more than 15% of them singletons. The sample in question was PBMCs from blood, obtained 11 to 12 days after vaccination. These receptors all stem from a man aged 50-60 years who received an inactivated influenza vaccine. CDR3s include the opening cysteine and the closing phenylalanine or tryptophan. D genes are given only for firm matches. Clone size appears in some rows only: once, few, many, or a class for an expanded clone.

D gene: -
CDR3 length: 16
J gene: TRBJ2-2
clone size: many
V gene: TRBV20-1
CDR3 protein: CSARYSRAPGTGELFF
CDR3 DNA: TGCAGTGCTAGATATTCGCGGGCCCCGGGCACCGGGGAGCTGTTTTTT

D gene: TRBD1
CDR3 length: 13
J gene: TRBJ2-5
clone size: -
V gene: TRBV20-1
CDR3 protein: CSARMDRGETQYF
CDR3 DNA: TGCAGTGCTCGTATGGACAGGGGGGAGACCCAGTACTTC

D gene: -
CDR3 length: 13
J gene: TRBJ2-7
clone size: -
V gene: TRBV5-1
CDR3 protein: CASSFGRQNEQYF
CDR3 DNA: TGCGCCAGCAGCTTTGGAAGACAGAACGAGCAGTACTTC

D gene: -
CDR3 length: 12
J gene: TRBJ2-7
clone size: -
V gene: TRBV7-6
CDR3 protein: CASSPERGEQYF
CDR3 DNA: TGTGCCAGCAGCCCCGAAAGGGGCGAGCAGTACTTC

D gene: -
CDR3 length: 13
J gene: TRBJ1-5
clone size: -
V gene: TRBV10-2
CDR3 protein: CASSETDDQPQHF
CDR3 DNA: TGCGCCAGCAGTGAAACGGATGATCAGCCCCAGCATTTT

D gene: -
CDR3 length: 12
J gene: TRBJ2-7
clone size: many
V gene: TRBV28
CDR3 protein: CASSLFYYEQYF
CDR3 DNA: TGTGCCAGCAGTTTATTTTATTACGAGCAGTACTTC

D gene: -
CDR3 length: 15
J gene: TRBJ2-7
clone size: -
V gene: TRBV5-1
CDR3 protein: CASSTGDTLSYEQYF
CDR3 DNA: TGCGCCAGCAGCACCGGGGACACCCTCTCCTACGAGCAGTACTTC

D gene: -
CDR3 length: 17
J gene: TRBJ2-1
clone size: few
V gene: TRBV5-6
CDR3 protein: CASSFWVGAKRTNEQFF
CDR3 DNA: TGTGCCAGCAGTTTTTGGGTTGGGGCTAAACGTACGAATGAGCAGTTCTTC

D gene: TRBD1
CDR3 length: 15
J gene: TRBJ2-5
clone size: -
V gene: TRBV4-3
CDR3 protein: CASSQDDRGQETQYF
CDR3 DNA: TGCGCCAGCAGCCAAGATGACAGGGGCCAGGAGACCCAGTACTTC

D gene: -
CDR3 length: 16
J gene: TRBJ2-7
clone size: few
V gene: TRBV10-3
CDR3 protein: CAIRPSPPGSSYEQYF
CDR3 DNA: TGTGCCATCAGACCCTCTCCTCCAGGATCCTCCTACGAGCAGTACTTC

D gene: -
CDR3 length: 14
J gene: TRBJ2-7
clone size: -
V gene: TRBV7-9
CDR3 protein: CASSPRTKLYEQYF
CDR3 DNA: TGTGCCAGCAGCCCCCGGACAAAGCTCTACGAGCAGTACTTC

D gene: -
CDR3 length: 13
J gene: TRBJ2-7
clone size: few
V gene: TRBV24-1
CDR3 protein: CATSDPISYEQYF
CDR3 DNA: TGTGCCACCAGTGACCCTATCTCCTACGAGCAGTACTTC

D gene: -
CDR3 length: 11
J gene: TRBJ2-7
clone size: -
V gene: TRBV2
CDR3 protein: CASSEGLGQYF
CDR3 DNA: TGTGCCAGCAGTGAAGGACTAGGGCAGTACTTC

D gene: TRBD2
CDR3 length: 14
J gene: TRBJ2-1
clone size: -
V gene: TRBV12-3/TRBV12-4
CDR3 protein: CASSFRGGNNEQFF
CDR3 DNA: TGTGCCAGCAGTTTCCGCGGGGGAAACAATGAGCAGTTCTTC

D gene: -
CDR3 length: 15
J gene: TRBJ1-5
clone size: -
V gene: TRBV20-1
CDR3 protein: CCARDGDGETQPQHF
CDR3 DNA: TGCTGTGCTAGAGATGGGGACGGGGAGACTCAGCCCCAGCATTTT

D gene: TRBD1
CDR3 length: 16
J gene: TRBJ1-2
clone size: few
V gene: TRBV28
CDR3 protein: CASSPLTGTANYGYTF
CDR3 DNA: TGTGCCAGCAGTCCACTAACCGGGACAGCGAACTATGGCTACACCTTC

D gene: TRBD1
CDR3 length: 14
J gene: TRBJ2-5
clone size: -
V gene: TRBV28
CDR3 protein: CASSQDRPLETQYF
CDR3 DNA: TGTGCCAGCAGCCAGGACAGGCCCCTCGAGACCCAGTACTTC

D gene: TRBD1
CDR3 length: 14
J gene: TRBJ1-1
clone size: many
V gene: TRBV29-1
CDR3 protein: CSVGLRTGNTEAFF
CDR3 DNA: TGCAGCGTTGGCCTCAGGACAGGGAACACTGAAGCTTTCTTT

D gene: -
CDR3 length: 13
J gene: TRBJ2-3
clone size: few
V gene: TRBV20-1
CDR3 protein: CSARDNGLDTQYF
CDR3 DNA: TGCAGTGCTAGAGATAACGGGCTAGATACGCAGTATTTT

D gene: TRBD1
CDR3 length: 12
J gene: TRBJ2-4
clone size: few
V gene: TRBV14
CDR3 protein: CASSPGTGGRYF
CDR3 DNA: TGTGCCAGCAGCCCGGGGACAGGGGGAAGGTACTTC

D gene: -
CDR3 length: 13
J gene: TRBJ2-3
clone size: many
V gene: TRBV7-2
CDR3 protein: CASSLWGEDTQYF
CDR3 DNA: TGTGCCAGCAGCTTATGGGGGGAGGATACGCAGTATTTT

D gene: TRBD1
CDR3 length: 14
J gene: TRBJ2-7
clone size: many
V gene: TRBV12-3/TRBV12-4
CDR3 protein: CASSPRTGTGEQYF
CDR3 DNA: TGTGCCAGCAGTCCCAGGACAGGGACGGGCGAGCAGTACTTC

D gene: -
CDR3 length: 12
J gene: TRBJ2-1
clone size: -
V gene: TRBV12-3/TRBV12-4
CDR3 protein: CASRLQGSRQFF
CDR3 DNA: TGTGCCAGCAGGCTCCAGGGTTCCAGGCAGTTCTTC

D gene: -
CDR3 length: 15
J gene: TRBJ2-2
clone size: few
V gene: TRBV7-9
CDR3 protein: CASSLSGTYTGELFF
CDR3 DNA: TGTGCCAGCAGCCTGTCCGGGACGTACACCGGGGAGCTGTTTTTT

D gene: TRBD2
CDR3 length: 15
J gene: TRBJ2-1
clone size: -
V gene: TRBV28
CDR3 protein: CASSFAGGPFYEQFF
CDR3 DNA: TGTGCCAGCAGTTTTGCGGGAGGGCCTTTCTATGAGCAGTTCTTC

D gene: -
CDR3 length: 15
J gene: TRBJ1-4
clone size: -
V gene: TRBV25-1
CDR3 protein: CASRPPGHPNEKLFF
CDR3 DNA: TGTGCCAGCAGACCCCCGGGACACCCTAATGAAAAACTGTTTTTT

D gene: TRBD2
CDR3 length: 16
J gene: TRBJ2-1
clone size: few
V gene: TRBV18
CDR3 protein: CASSDVVAGGSNEQFF
CDR3 DNA: TGTGCCAGCTCGGATGTTGTAGCGGGAGGTTCTAATGAGCAGTTCTTC